This is a list of T cell receptor beta chains from one sample in a study of blood T cell repertoires in COVID-19. Libraries were prepared by immunoSEQ multiplex PCR; TCRdb keeps only in-frame clonotypes and omits some of them. The top ten hold under 2% of the sample, which has fewer than 250,000 clones, about nine tenths seen once. Specimen: peripheral blood. These receptors all stem from an older man with acute or convalescent COVID-19. Each CDR3 is given with its conserved first and last residue. Fields, in order: D gene, V gene, clone size, J gene, CDR3 protein, CDR3 DNA. The D gene is left open where the match is weak. Size is omitted from some rows. Given values are once, few, many or a class for expanded clones.

>NA|TRBV27|NA|TRBJ2-7
CASSFRVGEQYF
TGTGCCAGCAGTTTTCGAGTTGGCGAGCAGTACTTC
>TRBD1|TRBV11-2|NA|TRBJ2-7
CASSLGGQGGEQYF
TGTGCCAGCAGCTTAGGGGGACAGGGGGGCGAGCAGTACTTC
>NA|TRBV10-3|NA|TRBJ2-3
CATRTETSTDTQYF
TGTGCCACTCGGACAGAGACTAGCACAGATACGCAGTATTTT
>NA|TRBV11-2|NA|TRBJ1-1
CASSLIQDTEAFF
TGTGCCAGCAGCTTAATCCAGGACACTGAAGCTTTCTTT
>TRBD1|TRBV19|NA|TRBJ2-7
CASKTGTGDYEQYF
TGTGCCAGTAAGACCGGGACAGGAGACTACGAGCAGTACTTC
>NA|TRBV27|NA|TRBJ2-2
CASSLSAQRTGELFF
TGTGCCAGCAGTTTATCGGCACAGAGAACCGGGGAGCTGTTTTTT
>TRBD2|TRBV27|NA|TRBJ2-1
CASSPQWLAGGEQFF
TGTGCCAGCAGCCCGCAGTGGCTAGCGGGAGGTGAGCAGTTCTTC
>TRBD1|TRBV28|NA|TRBJ2-3
CASSPGGADTQYF
TGTGCCAGCAGTCCAGGGGGCGCAGATACGCAGTATTTT
>TRBD2|TRBV5-1|NA|TRBJ2-3
CASSLELAGADTQYF
TGCGCCAGCAGCTTGGAACTAGCGGGTGCAGATACGCAGTATTTT
>TRBD1|TRBV11-3|NA|TRBJ2-2
CASSQGAGTGELFF
TGTGCCAGCAGCCAGGGGGCGGGCACCGGGGAGCTGTTTTTT
>NA|TRBV12-1|NA|TRBJ2-7
CASSLPGTGPYEQYF
TGTGCCAGCAGCTTACCCGGGACAGGACCCTACGAGCAGTACTTC
>TRBD2|TRBV20-1|NA|TRBJ2-1
CSASRLAGGKSSYNEQFF
TGCAGTGCTAGTCGGCTAGCGGGAGGCAAGAGCTCCTACAATGAGCAGTTCTTC
>NA|TRBV7-2|NA|TRBJ1-6
CASSLDRVQNNSPLHF
TGTGCCAGCAGCTTAGATCGAGTTCAAAATAATTCACCCCTCCACTTT
>NA|TRBV11-3|NA|TRBJ2-3
CASSLGLASDTQYF
TGTGCCAGCAGCTTAGGCCTAGCGTCGGATACGCAGTATTTT
>NA|TRBV7-6|NA|TRBJ2-3
CASSLAWRGRSTDTQYF
TGTGCCAGCAGCTTAGCGTGGAGGGGGCGAAGCACAGATACGCAGTATTTT
>TRBD1|TRBV11-3|once|TRBJ2-2
CASSAGQGAGELFF
TGTGCCAGCAGCGCAGGACAGGGGGCCGGGGAGCTGTTTTTT
>NA|TRBV4-3|NA|TRBJ2-5
CASSQGSGFIQETQYF
TGCGCCAGCAGCCAAGGTTCGGGTTTCATCCAAGAGACCCAGTACTTC
>TRBD1|TRBV4-2|once|TRBJ1-5
CASSQGDRGDNQPQHF
TGTGCCAGCAGCCAAGGTGACAGGGGGGACAATCAGCCCCAGCATTTT
>NA|TRBV5-4|NA|TRBJ2-1
CASSLVGALLVEQFF
TGTGCCAGCAGCTTGGTGGGCGCCCTGCTCGTTGAGCAGTTCTTC
>TRBD1|TRBV5-4|once|TRBJ1-2
CASSLVDRGASGYTF
TGTGCCAGCAGCTTGGTGGACAGGGGGGCTTCTGGCTACACCTTC
>NA|TRBV2|NA|TRBJ2-5
CASSQRAGETQYF
TGTGCCAGCAGTCAGAGGGCAGGAGAGACCCAGTACTTC
>NA|TRBV6-1|few|TRBJ2-1
CASSESILPPYNEQFF
TGTGCCAGCAGCGAAAGTATTCTACCCCCCTACAATGAGCAGTTCTTC
>NA|TRBV13|once|TRBJ2-3
CASSSSLRRSTDTQYF
TGTGCCAGCAGCTCCTCCTTGAGGAGGAGCACAGATACGCAGTATTTT
>TRBD1|TRBV20-1|once|TRBJ1-1
CSASSTGRTEAFF
TGCAGTGCTAGTTCGACAGGGCGAACTGAAGCTTTCTTT
>NA|TRBV6-1|NA|TRBJ1-1
CASSEAGRAAFF
TGTGCCAGCAGTGAAGCGGGCAGAGCAGCTTTCTTT
>TRBD1|TRBV27|NA|TRBJ2-3
CASSFSSRGQGFTDTQYF
TGTGCCAGCAGTTTCAGTTCTAGGGGACAGGGATTCACAGATACGCAGTATTTT
>TRBD2|TRBV20-1|NA|TRBJ2-7
CSASLGTSPYEQYF
TGCAGTGCTAGTCTCGGGACTAGCCCATACGAGCAGTACTTC
>TRBD2|TRBV9|NA|TRBJ2-1
CASSAGLAGFNEQFF
TGTGCCAGCAGCGCGGGACTAGCGGGATTCAATGAGCAGTTCTTC
>TRBD2|TRBV24-1|NA|TRBJ2-3
CATTSGTSSTDTQYF
TGTGCCACCACCTCCGGGACTAGCAGCACAGATACGCAGTATTTT
>NA|TRBV19|NA|TRBJ1-1
CASSLPGTEAFF
TGTGCCAGTAGTTTGCCGGGCACTGAAGCTTTCTTT
>TRBD2|TRBV7-2|NA|TRBJ2-7
CASSLELAGGRYEQYF
TGTGCCAGCAGCTTAGAATTAGCGGGAGGGCGTTACGAGCAGTACTTC
>TRBD1|TRBV12-3/TRBV12-4|NA|TRBJ1-5
CASSLTGNQPQHF
TGTGCCAGCAGTTTGACAGGGAATCAGCCCCAGCATTTT
>NA|TRBV5-4|NA|TRBJ2-7
CASSNGQAPYEQYF
TGTGCCAGCAGCAACGGACAAGCCCCCTACGAGCAGTACTTC
>TRBD1|TRBV19|NA|TRBJ1-2
CASNSRQGEYGYTF
TGTGCCAGTAACTCCCGACAGGGGGAGTATGGCTACACCTTC
>NA|TRBV5-5|NA|TRBJ1-6
CASSAVRESPLHF
TGTGCCAGCAGCGCCGTACGAGAATCACCCCTCCACTTT
>TRBD1|TRBV18|NA|TRBJ2-2
CASSPLDRVITGELFF
TGTGCCAGCTCACCGCTGGACAGGGTCATCACCGGGGAGCTGTTTTTT
>TRBD1|TRBV30|few|TRBJ1-1
CAWSRTGERGGTEAFF
TGTGCCTGGAGTAGGACAGGGGAAAGGGGAGGCACTGAAGCTTTCTTT
>TRBD1|TRBV5-6|NA|TRBJ1-5
CASSSRDSGSPQHF
TGTGCCAGCAGCTCCCGGGACAGTGGCTCGCCCCAGCATTTT
>TRBD1|TRBV13|NA|TRBJ2-5
CASSLRQGGETQYF
TGTGCCAGCAGCCTCAGACAGGGTGGGGAGACCCAGTACTTC
>NA|TRBV6-5|NA|TRBJ2-3
CASSYAPKGNTQYF
TGTGCCAGCAGTTACGCCCCTAAGGGGAATACGCAGTATTTT